One sample yielded the 32 T cell receptor beta chains listed below, sequenced in a study of blood T cell repertoires in COVID-19 (dated by TCRdb to the early 2020s). To prepare the library, the immunoSEQ multiplex PCR assay was applied. TCRdb took this table from immuneACCESS and kept in-frame rearrangements with V and J called. Such tables lack part of the clones; where checked against another copy, unresolved V genes explain under half of the gap, and the rest is unexplained. The sample has more than 110,000 clones on record, around nine tenths of them singletons. In total, the top ten clones hold 2.5% to 3% of the sample. Sample: peripheral blood. The receptors derive from a man in his sixties with active or convalescent COVID-19.

The CDR3 sequence is CASSGRLGGEGETQYF. The CDR3 DNA reads TGTGCCAGCAGCGGAAGACTTGGCGGGGAGGGGGAGACCCAGTACTTC. J is TRBJ2-5 and V is TRBV5-4; 7 nucleotides align to TRBD2. This CDR3 comprises 16 residues. The germline CDR1 and CDR2 sequences are SGHNT and YYREEE (reference sequence). Unmatched junction bases numbered 14, after V lost 4 bases and J lost 5 bases.

This clone was seen only a few times. This chain links TRBV4-2 with TRBJ2-7; the match to TRBD2 covers 9 bases. This CDR3 contains 14 residues. Trimming took 3 bases from V and 1 from J; bases not matched to a gene: 1. Germline V lookup: CDR1 LGHNA, CDR2 YNFKEQ. CDR3 in amino acids: CASSQTSGSYEQYF. The CDR3 nucleotides are TGTGCCAGCAGCCAGACTAGCGGATCCTACGAGCAGTACTTC.

The chain couples TRBV18 to TRBJ1-6, with D possibly TRBD1 on 5 matching bases. CDR1 and CDR2 from the germline V gene are KGHSH and LQKENI. Trimming pared 0 bases from V and 8 bases from J, leaving 14 bases between. The length of the CDR3 is 16 residues. CDR3 coding DNA: TGTGCCAGCTCACCACCGGTTCAGGGTCGCGATTCACCCCTCCACTTT. This gives the protein CASSPPVQGRDSPLHF.

In its sample, this clone was seen once. The chain carries TRBV12-3 or TRBV12-4 and TRBJ1-3; D remains ambiguous. The V end lost 7 bases, the J end lost 4 bases, and 11 bases lay between the germline ends. The CDR3 is 13 amino acids. The CDR3 reads CASTRGNGNTIYF. CDR3 sequence (DNA): TGTGCCAGCACTCGGGGTAACGGAAACACCATATATTTT.

The chain is built from TRBV30 and TRBJ1-5, with D perhaps matching TRBD1 (5 bases). From germline, CDR1 is GTSNPN and CDR2 SVGIG (reference sequence). V was shortened by 0 bases and J by 2 bases, with 11 bases between the two germline ends. CDR3 length equals 15 residues. The CDR3 region is CAWSVQGFGNQPQHF. For the CDR3, the DNA is TGTGCCTGGAGTGTCCAGGGCTTCGGCAATCAGCCCCAGCATTTT.

The genes are TRBV9 and TRBJ1-4, with 7 bases aligning to TRBD1. Trimming removed 7 bases from V and 3 bases from J; junction bases left unmatched: 6. Germline lookup yields CDR1 SGDLS and CDR2 YYNGEE. CDR3 length: 14 residues. The CDR3 reads CASGPGTANEKLFF. As DNA, the CDR3 is TGTGCCAGCGGGCCTGGGACAGCTAATGAAAAACTGTTTTTT.

The rearrangement links TRBV6-5 to TRBJ1-4; TRBD1 might be the D (5 bases). Trimming removed 4 bases from V and 4 bases from J, with 10 bases in between. This CDR3 is built from 14 residues. In germline, CDR1 is MNHEY, CDR2 SVGAGI. CDR3 bases: TGTGCCAGCAGTTTGGGACTGAATAATGAAAAACTGTTTTTT. It encodes CASSLGLNNEKLFF.

The table lists this clone with a few counts. The identical CDR3 is also encoded by other nucleotide sequences in the sample. The chain recombines TRBV5-1 with TRBJ1-5, with D maybe TRBD1 (6 bases). CDR1 is SGHRS, CDR2 YFSETQ, per germline. The CDR3 consists of 14 residues. V lost 4 bases to trimming and J lost 1 base, with 9 bases between them. CDR3 bases: TGCGCCAGCAGCCCGGACAGCAGCAATCAGCCCCAGCATTTT. Protein product: CASSPDSSNQPQHF.

V gene TRBV19 combines with J gene TRBJ1-4, with D perhaps TRBD1 (5 bases). Trimming removed 5 bases from V and 4 bases from J, with 23 bases in between. From germline, CDR1 is LNHDA and CDR2 SQIVND (reference sequence). There are 18 residues in the CDR3. The CDR3 loop is CASSPRLGRATLNEKLFF. DNA of the CDR3: TGTGCCAGTAGTCCCCGGCTCGGCAGGGCCACCCTTAATGAAAAACTGTTTTTT.

This rearrangement joins TRBV7-8 to TRBJ1-2; the D gene is possibly TRBD1 (5 bases). CDR1 and CDR2 from the germline V gene are SGHVS and FQNEAQ. V lost 0 bases to trimming and J lost 4 bases, with 15 bases between them. This CDR3 has 16 amino acids. Here the CDR3 DNA reads TGTGCCAGCAGCTTAGCTTCCAGGGTATCATCCTATGGCTACACCTTC. Translating gives CASSLASRVSSYGYTF. The full variable domain, completed using reference TRBV7-8 and TRBJ1-2, is GAGVSQSPRYKVAKRGQDVALRCDPISGHVSLFWYQQALGQGPEFLTYFQNEAQLDKSGLPSDRFFAERPEGSVSTLKIQRTQQEDSAVYLCASSLASRVSSYGYTFGSGTRLTVV.

This rearrangement joins TRBV6-2 or TRBV6-3 to TRBJ1-5; tentative D call: TRBD1 (6 bases). Trimming left V 2 bases short and J 3 bases short, with 14 bases between. CDR1 MNHEY and CDR2 SVGEGT come from the germline V gene. This CDR3 contains 16 residues. DNA of the CDR3: TGTGCCAGCAGTTACAGGCCAGGGGCCTTCAATCAGCCCCAGCATTTT. Translated, it gives CASSYRPGAFNQPQHF.

J is TRBJ1-6 and V is TRBV7-2; possibly TRBD1 for D (5 bases). The CDR3 is made up of 15 amino acids. Per germline, CDR1 SGHTA and CDR2 FQGNSA. Trimming cost V 5 bases and J 10 bases, with 18 bases left between them. This CDR3 is CASSTSPLRGSPLHF. CDR3 coding DNA: TGTGCCAGCAGCACCTCGCCCCTCCGGGGGTCACCCCTCCACTTT. Full variable domain (rest looked up from reference TRBV7-2 and TRBJ1-6): GAGVSQSPSNKVTEKGKDVELRCDPISGHTALYWYRQSLGQGLEFLIYFQGNSAPDKSGLPSDRFSAERTGGSVSTLTIQRTQQEDSAVYLCASSTSPLRGSPLHFGNGTRLTVT.

This clone was recorded once. The chain employs TRBV2 and TRBJ2-7; TRBD1 matches at 9 bases. The CDR3 sequence is 13 residues long. Looked up from germline, CDR1 is SNHLY and CDR2 is FYNNEI. Unmatched junction bases numbered 1, after V lost 4 bases and J lost 3 bases. This CDR3 is CASSVGQGYEQYF. DNA for the CDR3: TGTGCCAGCAGTGTGGGACAGGGCTACGAGCAGTACTTC.

The chain couples TRBV14 to TRBJ2-5, with TRBD1 matching 9 bases. The CDR3 loop spans 15 amino acids. The ends lost 4 bases at V and 2 bases at J; junction bases unmatched: 5. Germline CDR1 reads SGHDN; CDR2 reads FVKESK. The CDR3 nucleotides are TGTGCCAGCAGCCTCGGGACAGGGCGGCAAGAGACCCAGTACTTC. This encodes CASSLGTGRQETQYF.

This chain links TRBV5-1 with TRBJ1-1, with 9 bases fitting TRBD1. CDR1 SGHRS and CDR2 YFSETQ come from the germline V gene. This CDR3 region has 14 residues. After removal of 5 bases from V and 1 base from J, the junction contained 3 bases not matched to a gene. CDR3 nucleotides: TGCGCCAGCAGGCCGGGACAGGGGAACACTGAAGCTTTCTTT. This sequence encodes CASRPGQGNTEAFF.

The chain couples TRBV23-1 to TRBJ2-1, with 14 bases that match TRBD2. TRBV23-1 is flagged as an ORF with uncertain function. The CDR3 is 18 residues long. After removal of 3 bases from V and 4 bases from J, the junction contained 8 bases not matched to a gene. The CDR3 loop is CASSHMPTSGRAYNEQFF. The CDR3 bases are TGCGCCAGCAGTCACATGCCGACTAGCGGGAGGGCGTACAATGAGCAGTTCTTC.

The chain combines TRBV4-2 with TRBJ2-7; 13 bases map to TRBD2. Trimming removed 2 bases from V and 12 bases from J; junction bases left unmatched: 7. Looked up from germline, CDR1 is LGHNA and CDR2 is YNFKEQ. CDR3 length equals 14 residues. The CDR3 is CASSQTSGGEKGYF. In nucleotides, the CDR3 is TGTGCCAGCAGCCAAACTAGCGGGGGGGAAAAAGGGTACTTC.

This chain connects TRBV7-8 to TRBJ1-6; D call uncertain. The CDR3 consists of 14 residues. Germline CDR1 and CDR2: SGHVS and FQNEAQ. Trimming stripped 5 bases from V and 1 base from J, with 6 bases between. This CDR3 reads CASSRVSYNSPLHF. The CDR3, as DNA: TGTGCCAGCAGCCGAGTATCCTATAATTCACCCCTCCACTTT.

The genes are TRBV7-2 and TRBJ2-3, with D possibly matching TRBD2 (5 bases). The V end was cut by 2 bases, the J end by 4 bases, with 10 bases between. This CDR3 is built from 14 residues. From germline, CDR1 is SGHTA and CDR2 FQGNSA. The CDR3 loop is CASSLSGPADTQYF. The CDR3 region has the DNA TGTGCCAGCAGCTTAAGCGGCCCGGCAGATACGCAGTATTTT.

The chain employs TRBV28 and TRBJ2-5; a possible D gene is TRBD1 (5 bases). The CDR3 sequence is 15 residues long. In germline, CDR1 is MDHEN, CDR2 SYDVKM. V lost 6 bases and J 2 bases, leaving 16 bases between the germline ends. CDR3 in amino acids: CASSSYPTEQETQYF. DNA of the CDR3: TGTGCCAGCAGCTCCTACCCGACAGAACAAGAGACCCAGTACTTC.

This clone has only a few counts. The rearrangement links TRBV18 to TRBJ2-1; TRBD2 matches at 8 bases. The CDR3 is 16 residues long. CDR1 and CDR2 from the germline V gene are KGHSH and LQKENI. Trimming cost V 2 bases and J 5 bases; bases outside gene matches: 8. DNA for the CDR3: TGTGCCAGCTCACCAAGTCCTACTAGCGGAGACAATGAGCAGTTCTTC. This gives the protein CASSPSPTSGDNEQFF.

V and J are TRBV2 and TRBJ2-3; 11 bases line up with TRBD2. The CDR3 contains 17 residues. V trimming: 4 bases; J trimming: 0 bases; junction bases outside the gene matches: 6. From germline, CDR1 is SNHLY and CDR2 FYNNEI. CDR3 in amino acids: CASSGLAGGRSTDTQYF. The CDR3 DNA sequence: TGTGCCAGCAGTGGCCTAGCGGGAGGCAGAAGCACAGATACGCAGTATTTT.

The gene calls are TRBV3-1 (or the pseudogene TRBV3-2) and TRBJ2-2; no firm D call. The germline V gene encodes CDR1 LGHDT and CDR2 YNNKEL (reference sequence). This CDR3 comprises 16 residues. The ends were cut back, 0 bases at V and 0 bases at J, with 8 bases in the middle. CDR3: CASSQEARSNTGELFF. DNA for the CDR3: TGTGCCAGCAGCCAAGAGGCCCGCTCGAACACCGGGGAGCTGTTTTTT.

The chain has TRBV2 and TRBJ2-3, with 13 bases identical to TRBD2. The germline V gene encodes CDR1 SNHLY and CDR2 FYNNEI. This CDR3 is built from 16 residues. The trim removed 6 bases at V and 0 bases at J, leaving 3 bases unmatched. CDR3 DNA: TGTGCCAGCAGCTGGACTAGCGGGGGTAGCACAGATACGCAGTATTTT. This translates into CASSWTSGGSTDTQYF.

This chain uses TRBV10-2 with TRBJ1-5; the D is unclear. The V end lost 3 bases, the J end lost 0 bases, and 15 bases lay between the germline ends. In germline, CDR1 is WSHSY, CDR2 SAAADI. CDR3 length: 17 amino acids. Here the CDR3 DNA reads TGCGCCAGCAGTGATTTCGAAATTTTACATAGCAATCAGCCCCAGCATTTT. Its translation is CASSDFEILHSNQPQHF.

This clone was seen a handful of times. CDR3 sequence reads: CASSPDRGRPLHF. Here the CDR3 DNA reads TGTGCCAGCAGTCCAGACAGGGGGAGGCCCCTCCACTTT. V usage is TRBV12-3 or TRBV12-4 and J usage is TRBJ1-6, with 9 bases fitting TRBD1. V lost 5 bases to trimming and J lost 13 bases; unmatched junction nucleotides: 6. The CDR3 runs to 13 residues.

The chain joins TRBV5-1 to TRBJ2-2, with D possibly matching TRBD2 (6 bases). The CDR3 length is 15 residues. Germline lookup yields CDR1 SGHRS and CDR2 YFSETQ. Trimming took off 0 bases at V and 6 bases at J, with 12 bases between the two ends. CDR3 DNA sequence: TGCGCCAGCAGCTTGGATCCGACTAGTTCCGGGGAGCTGTTTTTT. Its protein product is CASSLDPTSSGELFF.

The chain carries TRBV11-2 and TRBJ1-2; 10 bases are a match to TRBD1. Germline V gene sequence: CDR1 SGHAT, CDR2 FQNNGV. The CDR3 sequence is 14 residues long. J lost 8 bases, V lost 2 bases, and 5 bases had no gene match. In DNA, the CDR3 is TGTGCCAGCAGCTTAACCCGGGGACAGGGGGGCTACACCTTC. This gives the protein CASSLTRGQGGYTF.

The CDR3 region has the DNA TGTGCCAGTAGTGGGGGGGGAAATCAGCCCCAGCATTTT. Translated, it gives CASSGGGNQPQHF. The chain carries TRBV19 and TRBJ1-5; D perhaps matches TRBD1 (5 bases). CDR3 length equals 13 residues. V was cut by 5 bases and J by 4 bases, with 9 bases left in between. Germline V CDR1 and CDR2: LNHDA, SQIVND (reference sequence).

The V and J genes are TRBV5-1 and TRBJ2-3; 7 nucleotides line up with TRBD1. From germline, CDR1 is SGHRS and CDR2 YFSETQ. The J segment lost 0 bases and the V segment lost 6 bases, leaving 7 bases of the junction unmatched. The CDR3 loop spans 15 amino acids. The CDR3 nucleotides read TGCGCCAGCAATTTAGGGGGCCCTAGCACAGATACGCAGTATTTT. It encodes CASNLGGPSTDTQYF.

The genes are TRBV6-5 and TRBJ1-1; D ambiguous. The germline V gene has CDR1 MNHEY and CDR2 SVGAGI. Trimming cost V 2 bases and J 4 bases, with 14 bases left between them. The length of the CDR3 is 15 residues. The CDR3 nucleotides read TGTGCCAGCAGTTACGGAGGTGTCTTACGCACTGAAGCTTTCTTT. This encodes CASSYGGVLRTEAFF.

The gene calls are TRBV28 and TRBJ2-7; 7 nucleotides line up with TRBD1. Germline CDR1 and CDR2: MDHEN and SYDVKM. The ends lost 6 bases at V and 5 bases at J; junction bases unmatched: 7. The CDR3 consists of 13 residues. CDR3 nucleotide sequence: TGTGCCAGCAGCTCGGGACAGAACCACGAGCAGTACTTC. Residues: CASSSGQNHEQYF.